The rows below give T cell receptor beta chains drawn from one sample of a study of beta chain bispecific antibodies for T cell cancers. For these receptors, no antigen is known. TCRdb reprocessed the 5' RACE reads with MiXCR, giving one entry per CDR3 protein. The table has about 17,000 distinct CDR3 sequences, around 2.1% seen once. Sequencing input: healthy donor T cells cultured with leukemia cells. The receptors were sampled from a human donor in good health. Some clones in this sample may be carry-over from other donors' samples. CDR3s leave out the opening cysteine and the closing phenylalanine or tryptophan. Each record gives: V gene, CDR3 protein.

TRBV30,AWSAQGTGESPQY
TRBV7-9,ASSRTGSGGAF
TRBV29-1,SVRRQGNYGYT
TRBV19,ASTITPRSYNEQF
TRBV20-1,SAATSGGGETQY
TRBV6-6,ASRYRDTEAF
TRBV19,ASSIPGSQPQH
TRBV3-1,ASSQGTGAGGYEQY
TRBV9,ASSIAGASYEQY
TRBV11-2,ASSLGRRGGETQY
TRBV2,ASSKQGASNQPQH
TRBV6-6,ASRTTAINEKLF
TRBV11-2,ASSPAGLISGFYEQY
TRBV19,ASDTGDYEQY
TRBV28,ASSPDRVKTQY
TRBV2,ATRSGFYEAF
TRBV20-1,QIRTAQAGELF
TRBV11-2,ASSFGVYNSPLH
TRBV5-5,ASSLTSASNYGYT
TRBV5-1,ASSFTSDRTDTQY
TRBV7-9,ASSDQLGQETQY
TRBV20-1,SAREDAEAF
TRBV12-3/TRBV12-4,ASSLERASGGWDTQY
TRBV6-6,ASSYSPTTNEKLF
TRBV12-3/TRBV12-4,ASSPGQGWGEETQY
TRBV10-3,AISTPSGSPGLVDTGELF
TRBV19,ASSTGWNTEAF
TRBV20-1,SARQGGSSYNSPLH
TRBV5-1,ASSPRGVGYEQY
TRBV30,AWSYWDRNEKLF
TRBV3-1,ASSQESGVRSPLH
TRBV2,ASSEGTEEYSNQPQH
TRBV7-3,ASSPGQGQTQY
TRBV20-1,SASRLAGGNEQF
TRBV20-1,SVGGALGNEQF
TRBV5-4,ASSLGPTPTGGATYTQY
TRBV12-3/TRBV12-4,ASSPGTGGETQY
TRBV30,AWDYRGNEAF
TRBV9,ASSVEVRGRAGELF
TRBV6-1,ASSESADTQY
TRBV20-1,SARDLGAGNTIY